This TCR beta chain was recorded in a study of cytotoxic CD8 clonotypes in ibrutinib-treated CLL. The table came from immunoSEQ multiplex PCR; TCRdb's copy has only in-frame clones and leaves some out. The table shows about 180,000 clones, with 84% occurring only once. Germline values: CDR1 MNHNY, CDR2 SVGAGI (reference sequence). J gave up 1 base and V 4 bases, and 3 bases lay outside the gene matches. This CDR3 spans 14 amino acids. Sequencing was performed on PBMCs, taken after 24 months of ibrutinib treatment. The sequence came from a human donor with chronic lymphocytic leukemia. The genes are TRBV6-6 and TRBJ1-1, with 7 bases fitting TRBD1. This CDR3 is CASSSGQQNTEAFF. The CDR3 coding sequence is TGTGCCAGCAGTTCGGGACAGCAGAACACTGAAGCTTTCTTT.